This T cell receptor beta chain came from a study of blood T cell repertoires in COVID-19. The wider study: Researchers got acute and convalescent COVID-19 samples from the United States, Italy and Spain. In each case, the material was cDNA or gDNA derived from T cells, B-cell-depleted T cells, or PBMCs.

In the authors' workflow: It was from reference gene primer amplification that nucleated cell counts were estimated. TCRdb's copy holds only in-frame clones and misses some; the assay was immunoSEQ multiplex PCR. V, J and clone size reflect that table, while D and trimming were determined from the DNA. The sample contains 150,000 or so clones, approximately 83% of which appear only once. Germline V gene lookup returns CDR1 SGHNT and CDR2 YYREEE (reference sequence). J was trimmed by 10 bases and V by 0 bases; bases with no gene match: 11. The CDR3 loop spans 17 amino acids. This TCR came from a woman of 80 years or more with acute or convalescent COVID-19. V usage is TRBV5-4 and J usage is TRBJ1-6; 9 bases fit TRBD1. The material sequenced was peripheral blood. The DNA for the CDR3 is TGTGCCAGCAGCTTGGCCGGTAGGGGGACAGGGACGTCACCCCTCCACTTT. Translation gives CASSLAGRGTGTSPLHF.